The present T cell receptor (beta chain) was sequenced within a study of tumor-infiltrating lymphocytes in glioblastoma multiforme. Multiple V-beta primers and a C-beta primer amplified TCRB from RNA. TCRdb passed the multiplex PCR reads through MiXCR, listing each CDR3 protein once. The sample holds 12,000 to 15,000 distinct CDR3 sequences, 65% to 75% seen once. Study results and caveats: Detected clone frequencies may not reflect cell counts, being RNA-based.

In its sample, this clonotype was seen once. What it binds is unknown. The CDR3 contains 13 residues. Germline loops: CDR1 SQVTM, CDR2 ANQGSEA. V lost 3 bases and J 1 base, leaving 9 bases between the germline ends. The sequence was collected from a male donor with glioblastoma. The sequenced sample consisted of brain tumor tissue. This sequence joins TRBV29-1 and TRBJ1-1; D uncertain. The DNA of the CDR3 is TGCAGCGTTGATCGGACGGGGAACACTGAAGCTTTCTTT. Translated: CSVDRTGNTEAFF.